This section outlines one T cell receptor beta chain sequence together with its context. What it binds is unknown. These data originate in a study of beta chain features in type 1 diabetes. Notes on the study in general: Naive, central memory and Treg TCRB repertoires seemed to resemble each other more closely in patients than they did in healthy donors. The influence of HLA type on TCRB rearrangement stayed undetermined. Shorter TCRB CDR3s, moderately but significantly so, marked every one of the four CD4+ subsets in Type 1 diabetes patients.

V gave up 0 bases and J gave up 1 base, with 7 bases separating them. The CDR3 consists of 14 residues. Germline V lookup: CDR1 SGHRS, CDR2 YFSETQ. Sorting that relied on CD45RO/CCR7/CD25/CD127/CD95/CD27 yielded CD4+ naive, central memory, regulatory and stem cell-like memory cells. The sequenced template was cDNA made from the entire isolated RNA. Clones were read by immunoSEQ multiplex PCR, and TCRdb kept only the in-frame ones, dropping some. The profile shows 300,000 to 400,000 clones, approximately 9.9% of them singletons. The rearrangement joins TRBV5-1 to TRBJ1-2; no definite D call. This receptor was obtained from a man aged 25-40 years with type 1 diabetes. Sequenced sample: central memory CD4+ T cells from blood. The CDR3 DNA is TGCGCCAGCAGCTTGGTCCCAGATAACTATGGCTACACCTTC. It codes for CASSLVPDNYGYTF. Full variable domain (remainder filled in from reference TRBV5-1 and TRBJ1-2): KAGVTQTPRYLIKTRGQQVTLSCSPISGHRSVSWYQQTPGQGLQFLFEYFSETQRNKGNFPGRFSGRQFSNSRSEMNVSTLELGDSALYLCASSLVPDNYGYTFGSGTRLTVV.